The clone carrying this T cell receptor (beta chain) was seen many times. Its antigen is not known. The data stem from a study of Graves' ophthalmopathy and Graves' hyperthyroidism. Germline V gene lookup returns CDR1 SGHTA and CDR2 FQGNSA. Trimming shortened V by 2 bases and J by 1 base, and 5 bases separated the two germline ends. CDR3 size: 13 residues. Amplification of the TCR beta CDR3 regions used RNA transcripts (as template). A first-round RT-PCR used HTBI primers, followed by a second-round multiplex PCR. TCRdb reanalysed the multiplex PCR reads using MiXCR and keeps one entry per CDR3 protein. Here the sample spans 200,000 to 250,000 distinct CDR3 sequences, just under 30% being singletons. Broader study findings: The blood repertoire also included most expanded thyroid clonotypes above 0.001 frequency.

Excluded: other autoimmune disease, uncontrolled infection, pregnancy or lactation. As diagnostic evidence, clinical symptoms, serum thyroxine, TRAb, thyroid ultrasound and orbital computed tomography were relied upon. J is TRBJ1-1 and V is TRBV7-2; no clear D. The receptor was isolated from a man aged 45-65 years with Graves' ophthalmopathy. The sample comprised peripheral blood. The CDR3 nucleotides are TGTGCCAGCAGCTTACCTGGGAACACTGAAGCTTTCTTT. It yields the protein CASSLPGNTEAFF.